This T cell receptor (beta chain) comes out of a study of blood T cell repertoires in COVID-19. Across the study: In each case, the material was cDNA or gDNA derived from T cells, B-cell-depleted T cells, or PBMCs.

TCRdb keeps only in-frame clones here, not all; method: immunoSEQ multiplex PCR. In the table there are about 250,000 clones, 70% to 90% of which are singletons. Membership in each cohort depended on participant-reported clinical history. Symptom resolution, clearance, or two negative PCRs marked the recovered donors of Cohort 3. The receptor was derived from a man aged 18 to 30 who had recovered from COVID-19. The sample taken for sequencing was PBMCs or T cells enriched from blood (not recorded which).

The CDR3 coding sequence is TGCGCCAGCAGTGAGTCACATAGGACAAGCTATGGCTACACCTTC. Protein: CASSESHRTSYGYTF. The chain couples TRBV10-2 to TRBJ1-2, with a possible D match to TRBD1 (5 bases). Germline V CDR1 and CDR2: WSHSY, SAAADI. CDR3 size: 15 residues. Trimming removed 0 bases from V and 4 bases from J, with 12 bases in between.